This TCR beta chain emerged from a study of blood T cell repertoires in COVID-19. Trimming left V 3 bases short and J 5 bases short, with 19 bases between. There are 16 residues in the CDR3. CDR1 SGHTA and CDR2 FQGNSA come from the germline V gene. This clone was detected only once. Method: immunoSEQ multiplex PCR; TCRdb's copy keeps in-frame clones and lacks some. The sample lists more than 95,000 clones; 90% to 95% were seen once. The sequence was obtained from a human donor in a cohort sampled during active COVID-19. This chain joins TRBV7-2 and TRBJ1-1, with a weak D call TRBD1 (5 bases). Specimen: peripheral blood. CDR3 sequence (DNA): TGTGCCAGCAGCTTCCGTGCGGGGAGGGGCTTTACTGAAGCTTTCTTT. It translates to CASSFRAGRGFTEAFF.